These 8 T cell receptor beta chains came from one sample sequenced in a study of blood T cell repertoires in COVID-19. Data came from immunoSEQ multiplex PCR; TCRdb stores just in-frame clones and leaves some out. The repertoire consists of 95,000 to 150,000 clones, with 90% to 95% occurring once and the leading ten covering 2.1%. The material sequenced was peripheral blood. The receptors shown here come from a man between 45 and 60 years old with COVID-19, enrolled during active disease.

CDR3 residues: CASSLGAGQPQHF. The CDR3 DNA sequence: TGTGCCAGCAGCTTAGGTGCTGGCCAGCCCCAGCATTTT. The rearrangement joins TRBV11-2 to TRBJ1-5; D not resolved. Germline loops: CDR1 SGHAT, CDR2 FQNNGV. The CDR3 sequence is 13 residues long. The V end was cut by 1 base, the J end by 7 bases, with 8 bases between.

The rearrangement uses TRBV28 and TRBJ1-5; 7 positions agree with TRBD1. The V gene's germline CDR1 is MDHEN and CDR2 SYDVKM. The ends lost 6 bases at V and 6 bases at J; junction bases unmatched: 8. The CDR3 is made up of 14 amino acids. Written as DNA, the CDR3 is TGTGCCAGCAGCAGGGGGAGTTTAGGTCAGCCCCAGCATTTT. As protein: CASSRGSLGQPQHF.

The J gene is TRBJ1-2, the V gene TRBV5-4; a possible D gene is TRBD1 (5 bases). V shed 0 bases and J shed 8 bases, with 11 bases lying between them. In germline, CDR1 is SGHNT, CDR2 YYREEE (reference sequence). This CDR3 contains 13 residues. Here the CDR3 reads CASSLAGVGGYTF. The CDR3 DNA is TGTGCCAGCAGCTTGGCGGGGGTAGGGGGCTACACCTTC.

This rearrangement joins TRBV3-1 (or the pseudogene TRBV3-2) to TRBJ2-1; D is ambiguous. Germline V gives CDR1 LGHDT, CDR2 YNNKEL (reference sequence). The ends were cut back, 3 bases at V and 0 bases at J, with 6 bases in the middle. There are 14 residues in the CDR3. CDR3 sequence reads: CASSHSSSYNEQFF. In DNA form, the CDR3 reads TGTGCCAGCAGCCACTCGAGCTCCTACAATGAGCAGTTCTTC.

The genes are TRBV29-1 and TRBJ2-5; TRBD2 matches at 7 bases. This CDR3 has 13 residues. The J segment lost 4 bases and the V segment lost 3 bases, leaving 5 bases of the junction unmatched. Germline V gives CDR1 SQVTM, CDR2 ANQGSEA. The CDR3 region is CSVDLPSGETQYF. In DNA form, the CDR3 reads TGCAGCGTTGATCTCCCTAGCGGAGAGACCCAGTACTTC.

This chain connects TRBV11-2 to TRBJ2-3; TRBD1 aligns across 7 bases. The trim removed 3 bases at V and 3 bases at J, leaving 12 bases unmatched. Germline CDR1 is SGHAT and CDR2 is FQNNGV. There are 17 residues in the CDR3. The CDR3 DNA reads as TGTGCCAGCAGCTTTCCAAGGGGGCGCTTAGGTACAGATACGCAGTATTTT. Its protein product is CASSFPRGRLGTDTQYF.

The chain carries TRBV19 and TRBJ2-2, with D possibly being TRBD2 (5 bases). V was pared by 7 bases and J by 6 bases, with 12 bases between. This CDR3 has 13 amino acids. Germline lookup yields CDR1 LNHDA and CDR2 SQIVND (reference sequence). The CDR3 reads CASKGLDSGELFF. DNA of the CDR3: TGTGCCAGTAAAGGACTTGATTCCGGGGAGCTGTTTTTT.

This chain uses TRBV4-2 with TRBJ2-7; a possible D gene is TRBD2 (5 bases). Per the germline V gene, CDR1 is LGHNA and CDR2 is YNFKEQ. V lost 5 bases to trimming and J lost 0 bases, with 14 bases between them. The length of the CDR3 is 15 residues. CDR3 DNA sequence: TGTGCCAGCAGCTCGGGATGGGCGGACTCCTACGAGCAGTACTTC. This sequence encodes CASSSGWADSYEQYF.